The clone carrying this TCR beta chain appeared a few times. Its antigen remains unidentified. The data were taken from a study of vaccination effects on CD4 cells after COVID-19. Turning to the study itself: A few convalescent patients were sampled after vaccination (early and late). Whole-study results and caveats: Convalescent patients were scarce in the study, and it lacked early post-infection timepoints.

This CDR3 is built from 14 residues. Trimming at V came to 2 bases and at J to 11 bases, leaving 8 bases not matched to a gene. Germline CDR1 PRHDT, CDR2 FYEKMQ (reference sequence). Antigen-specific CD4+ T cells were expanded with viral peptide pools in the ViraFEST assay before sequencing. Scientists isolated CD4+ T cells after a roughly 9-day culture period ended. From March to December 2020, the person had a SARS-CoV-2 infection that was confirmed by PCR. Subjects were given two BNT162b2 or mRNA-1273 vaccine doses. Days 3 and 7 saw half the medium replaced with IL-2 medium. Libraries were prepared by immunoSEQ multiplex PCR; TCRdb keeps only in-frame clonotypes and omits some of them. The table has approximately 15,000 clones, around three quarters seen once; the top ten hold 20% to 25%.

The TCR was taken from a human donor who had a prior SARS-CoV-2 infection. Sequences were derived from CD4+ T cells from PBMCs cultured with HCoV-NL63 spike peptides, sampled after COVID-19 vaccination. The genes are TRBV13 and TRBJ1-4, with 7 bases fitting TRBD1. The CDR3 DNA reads TGTGCCAGCAGCTTATTAATAGAGGGACAGAAACTGTTTTTT. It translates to CASSLLIEGQKLFF.